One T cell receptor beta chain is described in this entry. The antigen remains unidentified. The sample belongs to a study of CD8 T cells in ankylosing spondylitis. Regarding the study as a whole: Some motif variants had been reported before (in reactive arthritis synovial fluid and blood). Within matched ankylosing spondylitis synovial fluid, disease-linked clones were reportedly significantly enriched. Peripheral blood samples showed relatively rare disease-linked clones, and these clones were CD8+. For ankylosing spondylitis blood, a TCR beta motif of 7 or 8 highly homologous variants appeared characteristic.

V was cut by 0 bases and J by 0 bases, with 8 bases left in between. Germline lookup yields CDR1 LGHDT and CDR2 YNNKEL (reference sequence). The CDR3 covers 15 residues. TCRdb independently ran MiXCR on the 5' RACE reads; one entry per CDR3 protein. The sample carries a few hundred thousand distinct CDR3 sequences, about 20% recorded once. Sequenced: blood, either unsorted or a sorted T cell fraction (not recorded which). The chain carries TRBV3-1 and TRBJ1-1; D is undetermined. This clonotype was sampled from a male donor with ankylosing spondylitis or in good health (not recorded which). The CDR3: CASSQDNLMNTEAFF. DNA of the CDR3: TGTGCCAGCAGCCAAGATAATCTGATGAACACTGAAGCTTTCTTT.